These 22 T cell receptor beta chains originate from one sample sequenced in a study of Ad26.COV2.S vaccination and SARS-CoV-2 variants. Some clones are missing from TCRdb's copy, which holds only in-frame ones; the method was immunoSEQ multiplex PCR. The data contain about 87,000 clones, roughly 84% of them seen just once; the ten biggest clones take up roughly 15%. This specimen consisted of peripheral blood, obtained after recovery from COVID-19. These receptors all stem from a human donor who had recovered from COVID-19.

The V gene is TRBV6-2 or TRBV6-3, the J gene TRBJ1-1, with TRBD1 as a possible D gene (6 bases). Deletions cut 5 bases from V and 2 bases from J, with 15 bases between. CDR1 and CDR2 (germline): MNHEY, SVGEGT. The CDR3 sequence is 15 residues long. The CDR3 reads CASSGPFRGNTEAFF. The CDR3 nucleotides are TGTGCCAGCAGTGGTCCCTTCAGGGGTAACACTGAAGCTTTCTTT.

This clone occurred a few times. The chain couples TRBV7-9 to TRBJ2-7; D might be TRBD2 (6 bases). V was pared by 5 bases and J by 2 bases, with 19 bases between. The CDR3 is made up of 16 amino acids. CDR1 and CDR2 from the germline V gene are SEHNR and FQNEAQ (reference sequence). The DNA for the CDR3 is TGTGCCAGCAGCCCCACAAAAGGACTATCAACCTACGAGCAGTACTTC. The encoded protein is CASSPTKGLSTYEQYF.

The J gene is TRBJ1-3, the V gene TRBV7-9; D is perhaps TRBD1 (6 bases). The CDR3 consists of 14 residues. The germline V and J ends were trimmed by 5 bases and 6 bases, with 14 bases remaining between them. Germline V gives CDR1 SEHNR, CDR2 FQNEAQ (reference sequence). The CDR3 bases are TGTGCCAGCAGCCCGGGGGCTCCTGAAAACACCATATATTTT. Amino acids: CASSPGAPENTIYF.

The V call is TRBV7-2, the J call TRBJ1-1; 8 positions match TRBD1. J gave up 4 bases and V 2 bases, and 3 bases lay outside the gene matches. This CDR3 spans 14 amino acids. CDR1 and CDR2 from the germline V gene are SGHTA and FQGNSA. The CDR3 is CASSLNTGGTEAFF. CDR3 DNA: TGTGCCAGCAGCTTAAACACAGGGGGCACTGAAGCTTTCTTT.

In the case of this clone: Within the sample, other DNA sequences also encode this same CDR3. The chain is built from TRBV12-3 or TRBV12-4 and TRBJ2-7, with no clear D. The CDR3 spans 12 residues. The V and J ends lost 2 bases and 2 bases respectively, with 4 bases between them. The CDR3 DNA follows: TGTGCCAGCAGTTTACTTCCCTACGAGCAGTACTTC. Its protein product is CASSLLPYEQYF.

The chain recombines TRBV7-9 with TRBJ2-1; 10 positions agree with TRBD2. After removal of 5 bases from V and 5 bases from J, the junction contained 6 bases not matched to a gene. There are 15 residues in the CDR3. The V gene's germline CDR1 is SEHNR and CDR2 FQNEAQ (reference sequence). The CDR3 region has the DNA TGTGCCAGCAGCGCCGGGACTAGCGTCCACAATGAGCAGTTCTTC. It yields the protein CASSAGTSVHNEQFF. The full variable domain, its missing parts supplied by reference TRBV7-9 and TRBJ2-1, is DTGVSQNPRHKITKRGQNVTFRCDPISEHNRLYWYRQTLGQGPEFLTYFQNEAQLEKSRLLSDRFSAERPKGSFSTLEIQRTEQGDSAMYLCASSAGTSVHNEQFFGPGTRLTVL.

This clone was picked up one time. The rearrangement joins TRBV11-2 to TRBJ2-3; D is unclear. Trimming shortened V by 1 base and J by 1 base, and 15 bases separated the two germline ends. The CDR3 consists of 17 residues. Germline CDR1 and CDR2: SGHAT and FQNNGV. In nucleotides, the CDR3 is TGTGCCAGCAGCTTAGGGGCCGCCCTCGGACGCACAGATACGCAGTATTTT. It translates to CASSLGAALGRTDTQYF.

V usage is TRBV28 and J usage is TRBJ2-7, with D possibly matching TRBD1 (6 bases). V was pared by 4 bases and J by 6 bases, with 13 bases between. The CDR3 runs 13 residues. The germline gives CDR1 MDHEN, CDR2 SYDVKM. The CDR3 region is CASSSVQGFEQYF. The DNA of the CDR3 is TGTGCCAGCAGTTCGGTACAGGGATTCGAGCAGTACTTC.

CDR3 DNA sequence: TGTGCCAGCAGCTTGATAGCGGGAGGCCTCAATGAGCAGTTCTTC. Its protein is CASSLIAGGLNEQFF. The chain links TRBV5-6 to TRBJ2-1; TRBD2 aligns across 10 bases. The CDR3 length is 15 residues. Trimming removed 1 base from V and 6 bases from J; junction bases left unmatched: 4. Germline CDR1 is SGHDT and CDR2 is YYEEEE.

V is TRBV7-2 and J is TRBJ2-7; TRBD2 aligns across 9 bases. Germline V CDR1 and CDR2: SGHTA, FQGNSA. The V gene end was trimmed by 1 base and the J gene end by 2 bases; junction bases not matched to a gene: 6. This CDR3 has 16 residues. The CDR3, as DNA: TGTGCCAGCAGCTTAGGTCGGGGCGGGAGGGCCTACGAGCAGTACTTC. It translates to CASSLGRGGRAYEQYF.

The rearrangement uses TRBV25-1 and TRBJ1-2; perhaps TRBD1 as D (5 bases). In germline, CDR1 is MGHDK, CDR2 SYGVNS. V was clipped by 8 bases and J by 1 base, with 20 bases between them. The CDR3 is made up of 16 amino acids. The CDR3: CASRPRGLGLNYGYTF. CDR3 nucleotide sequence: TGTGCCAGCCGACCTCGGGGGTTAGGTCTTAACTATGGCTACACCTTC.

For the CDR3, the DNA is TGTGCCAGTAGTGAGGGGTCCTACGAGCAGTACTTC. This codes for CASSEGSYEQYF. This chain connects TRBV19 to TRBJ2-7; D possibly matches TRBD1 or TRBD2 (5 bases each). CDR1 LNHDA and CDR2 SQIVND come from the germline V gene (reference sequence). Trimming shortened V by 5 bases and J by 1 base, and 6 bases separated the two germline ends. The CDR3 is 12 amino acids.

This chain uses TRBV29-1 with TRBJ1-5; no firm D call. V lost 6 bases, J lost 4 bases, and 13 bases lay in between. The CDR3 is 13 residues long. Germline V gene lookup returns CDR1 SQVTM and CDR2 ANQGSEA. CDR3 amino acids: CSVQEFRNQPQHF. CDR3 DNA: TGCAGCGTCCAGGAATTTCGGAATCAGCCCCAGCATTTT.

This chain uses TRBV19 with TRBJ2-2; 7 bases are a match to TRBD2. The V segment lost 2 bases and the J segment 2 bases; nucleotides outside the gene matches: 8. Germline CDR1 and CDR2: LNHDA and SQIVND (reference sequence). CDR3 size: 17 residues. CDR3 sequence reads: CASSIRFSGANTGELFF. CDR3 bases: TGTGCCAGTAGTATAAGGTTCAGCGGGGCTAACACCGGGGAGCTGTTTTTT.

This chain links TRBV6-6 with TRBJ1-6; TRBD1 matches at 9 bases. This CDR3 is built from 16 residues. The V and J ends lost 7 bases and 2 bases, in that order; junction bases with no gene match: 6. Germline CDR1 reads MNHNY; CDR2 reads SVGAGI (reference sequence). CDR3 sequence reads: CASTSDRGTYNSPLHF. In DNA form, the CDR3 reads TGTGCCAGCACCTCGGACAGGGGTACCTATAATTCACCCCTCCACTTT.

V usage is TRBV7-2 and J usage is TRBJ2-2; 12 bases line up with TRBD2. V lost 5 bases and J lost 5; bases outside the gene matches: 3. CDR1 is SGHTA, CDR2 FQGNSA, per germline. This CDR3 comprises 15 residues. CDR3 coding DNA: TGTGCCAGCAGCGCGACTAGCGGGAGTACCGGGGAGCTGTTTTTT. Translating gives CASSATSGSTGELFF.

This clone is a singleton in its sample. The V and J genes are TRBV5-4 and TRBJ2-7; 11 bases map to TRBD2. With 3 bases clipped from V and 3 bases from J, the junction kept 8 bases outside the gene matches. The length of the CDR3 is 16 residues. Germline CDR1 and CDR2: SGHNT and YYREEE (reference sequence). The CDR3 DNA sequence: TGTGCCAGCAGCTCAGGGCCGGGACTAGCGGTCTACGAGCAGTACTTC. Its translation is CASSSGPGLAVYEQYF.

The CDR3, as DNA: TGTGCCAGCAGCTATTGGGACAGGGCCTACGAGCAGTACTTC. Translated: CASSYWDRAYEQYF. The V gene is TRBV14, the J gene TRBJ2-7; 9 bases agree with TRBD1. Germline V gene sequence: CDR1 SGHDN, CDR2 FVKESK. V lost 5 bases and J lost 2; bases outside the gene matches: 4. This CDR3 contains 14 residues. The full variable domain, in which reference TRBV14 and TRBJ2-7 provide the parts outside the CDR3, is EAGVTQFPSHSVIEKGQTVTLRCDPISGHDNLYWYRRVMGKEIKFLLHFVKESKQDESGMPNNRFLAERTGGTYSTLKVQPAELEDSGVYFCASSYWDRAYEQYFGPGTRLTVT.

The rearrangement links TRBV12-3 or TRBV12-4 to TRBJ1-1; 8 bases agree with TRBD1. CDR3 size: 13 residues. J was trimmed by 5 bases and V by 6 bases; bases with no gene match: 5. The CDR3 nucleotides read TGTGCCAGCAGACAGGGGGGGATTACTGAAGCTTTCTTT. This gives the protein CASRQGGITEAFF.

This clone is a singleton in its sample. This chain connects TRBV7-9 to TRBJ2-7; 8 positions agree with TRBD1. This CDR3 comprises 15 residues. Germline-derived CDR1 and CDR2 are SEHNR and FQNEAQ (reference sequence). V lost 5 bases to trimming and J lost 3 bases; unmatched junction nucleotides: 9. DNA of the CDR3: TGTGCCAGCAGCCCATCGACAGGGGTCAACTACGAGCAGTACTTC. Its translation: CASSPSTGVNYEQYF. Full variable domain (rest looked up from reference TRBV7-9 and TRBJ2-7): DTGVSQNPRHKITKRGQNVTFRCDPISEHNRLYWYRQTLGQGPEFLTYFQNEAQLEKSRLLSDRFSAERPKGSFSTLEIQRTEQGDSAMYLCASSPSTGVNYEQYFGPGTRLTVT.

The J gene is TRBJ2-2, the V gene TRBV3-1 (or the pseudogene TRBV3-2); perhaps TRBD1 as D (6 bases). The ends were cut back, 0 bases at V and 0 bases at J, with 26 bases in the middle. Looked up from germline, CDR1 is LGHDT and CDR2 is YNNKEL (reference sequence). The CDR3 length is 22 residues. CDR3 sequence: CASSQDENRAGDHLPNTGELFF. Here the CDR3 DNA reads TGTGCCAGCAGCCAAGATGAAAATAGGGCAGGGGACCACCTACCGAACACCGGGGAGCTGTTTTTT.

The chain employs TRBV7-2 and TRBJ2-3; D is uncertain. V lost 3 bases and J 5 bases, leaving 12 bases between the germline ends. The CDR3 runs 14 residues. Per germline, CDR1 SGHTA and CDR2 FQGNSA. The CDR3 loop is CASSFRPLRDTQYF. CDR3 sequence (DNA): TGTGCCAGCAGCTTCAGGCCCTTGAGAGATACGCAGTATTTT.